This TCR beta chain was obtained from a study of TIL therapy for anti-PD-1-resistant metastatic lung cancer. Across the study: Patients had a median age of nearly 55 years (range about 35-80). Study-level findings and limits: TIL cultures after expansion showed higher clonality and lower diversity than baseline tumor (median about 6% vs 30%). Many TIL product clones were absent from baseline tumor, suggesting clonal contraction.

The immunoSEQ assay was v3. TCRdb keeps only in-frame clones here, not all; method: immunoSEQ multiplex PCR. The table shows 45,000 to 50,000 clones, with less than 75% occurring only once. Time point described: pre-treatment sample, taken before nivolumab and TIL therapy. Pleural nodules or supraclavicular lymph nodes made up most of the excised metastases sampled. Germline V CDR1 and CDR2: MNHEY, SMNVEV (reference sequence). The CDR3 contains 14 residues. V shed 2 bases, J shed 2 bases, and the junction held 2 bases outside the gene matches. Turning to this clone: Its matching antigen is unknown.

The source of this sequence is a person aged 25-79 years with non-small cell lung cancer. Source: tumor tissue, taken at baseline. V gene TRBV27 combines with J gene TRBJ2-7; 8 bases agree with TRBD1. The CDR3 DNA reads TGTGCCAGCAGTTTACAGGGGGCCACCTACGAGCAGTACTTC. Amino acid sequence: CASSLQGATYEQYF.